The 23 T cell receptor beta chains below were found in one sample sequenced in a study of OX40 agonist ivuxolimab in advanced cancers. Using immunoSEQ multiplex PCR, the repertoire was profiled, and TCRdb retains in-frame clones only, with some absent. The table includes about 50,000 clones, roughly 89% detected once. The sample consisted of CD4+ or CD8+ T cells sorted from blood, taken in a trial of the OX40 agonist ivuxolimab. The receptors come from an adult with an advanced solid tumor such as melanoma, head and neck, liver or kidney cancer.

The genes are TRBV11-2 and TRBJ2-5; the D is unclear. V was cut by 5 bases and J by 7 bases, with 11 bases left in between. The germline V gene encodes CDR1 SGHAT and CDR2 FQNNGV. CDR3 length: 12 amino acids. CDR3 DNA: TGTGCCAGCAGCCGCGCCATGGGGACCCAGTACTTC. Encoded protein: CASSRAMGTQYF.

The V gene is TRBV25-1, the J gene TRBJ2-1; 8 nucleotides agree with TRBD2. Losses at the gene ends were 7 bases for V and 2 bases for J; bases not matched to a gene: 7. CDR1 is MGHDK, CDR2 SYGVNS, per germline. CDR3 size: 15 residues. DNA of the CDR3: TGTGCCAGCATGTTAGCGGGGAGTACCTACAATGAGCAGTTCTTC. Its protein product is CASMLAGSTYNEQFF.

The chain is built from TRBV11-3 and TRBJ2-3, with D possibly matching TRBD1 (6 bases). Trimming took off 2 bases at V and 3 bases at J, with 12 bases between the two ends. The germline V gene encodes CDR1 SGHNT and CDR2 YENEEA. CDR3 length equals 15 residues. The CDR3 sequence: CASSLFNRETDTQYF. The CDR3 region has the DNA TGTGCCAGCAGCTTATTTAACAGGGAAACAGATACGCAGTATTTT.

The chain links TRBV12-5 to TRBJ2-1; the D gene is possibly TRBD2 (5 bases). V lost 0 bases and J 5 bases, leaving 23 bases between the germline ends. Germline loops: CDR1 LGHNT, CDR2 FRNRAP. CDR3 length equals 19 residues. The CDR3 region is CASGLVLSVGREKNNEQFF. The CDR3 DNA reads TGTGCTAGTGGTTTGGTATTAAGTGTTGGGAGAGAAAAGAACAATGAGCAGTTCTTC.

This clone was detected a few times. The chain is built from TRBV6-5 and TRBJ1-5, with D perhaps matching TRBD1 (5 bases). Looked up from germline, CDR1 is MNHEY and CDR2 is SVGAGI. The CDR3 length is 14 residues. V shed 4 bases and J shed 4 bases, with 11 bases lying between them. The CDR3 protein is CASSSGFGNQPQHF. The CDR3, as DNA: TGTGCCAGCAGTTCAGGGTTTGGAAATCAGCCCCAGCATTTT.

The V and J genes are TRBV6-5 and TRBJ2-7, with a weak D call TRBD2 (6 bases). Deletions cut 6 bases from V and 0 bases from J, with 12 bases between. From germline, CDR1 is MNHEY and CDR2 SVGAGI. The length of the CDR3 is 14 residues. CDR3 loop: CASRRGILSYEQYF. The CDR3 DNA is TGTGCCAGCAGGCGCGGGATACTCTCCTACGAGCAGTACTTC.

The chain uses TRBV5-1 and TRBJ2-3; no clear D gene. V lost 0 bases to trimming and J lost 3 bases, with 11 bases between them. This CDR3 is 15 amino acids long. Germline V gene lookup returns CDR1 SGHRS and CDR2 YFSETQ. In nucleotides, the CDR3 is TGCGCCAGCAGCTTGGGGACGGTGGGGACAGATACGCAGTATTTT. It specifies CASSLGTVGTDTQYF.

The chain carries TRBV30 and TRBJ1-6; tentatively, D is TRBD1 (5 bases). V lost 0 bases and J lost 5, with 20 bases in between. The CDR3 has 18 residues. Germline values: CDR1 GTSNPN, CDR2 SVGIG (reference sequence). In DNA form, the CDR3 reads TGTGCCTGGAGTGTAAGAGTGGGGCAGGGCCTCAATAATTCACCCCTCCACTTT. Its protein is CAWSVRVGQGLNNSPLHF.

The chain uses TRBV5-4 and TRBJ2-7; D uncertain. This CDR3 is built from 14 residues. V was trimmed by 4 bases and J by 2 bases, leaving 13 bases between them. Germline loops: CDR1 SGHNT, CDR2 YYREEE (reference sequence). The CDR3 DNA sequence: TGTGCCAGCAGCCCGGTGGGTGGCGCCTACGAGCAGTACTTC. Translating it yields CASSPVGGAYEQYF. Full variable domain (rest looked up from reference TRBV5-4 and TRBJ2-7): ETGVTQSPTHLIKTRGQQVTLRCSSQSGHNTVSWYQQALGQGPQFIFQYYREEENGRGNFPPRFSGLQFPNYSSELNVNALELDDSALYLCASSPVGGAYEQYFGPGTRLTVT.

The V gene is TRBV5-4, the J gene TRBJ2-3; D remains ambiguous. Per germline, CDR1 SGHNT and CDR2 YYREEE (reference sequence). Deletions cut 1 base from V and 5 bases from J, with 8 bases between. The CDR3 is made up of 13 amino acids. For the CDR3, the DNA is TGTGCCAGCAGCTTGCCCAGACTAGATACGCAGTATTTT. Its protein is CASSLPRLDTQYF. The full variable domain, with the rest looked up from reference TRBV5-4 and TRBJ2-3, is ETGVTQSPTHLIKTRGQQVTLRCSSQSGHNTVSWYQQALGQGPQFIFQYYREEENGRGNFPPRFSGLQFPNYSSELNVNALELDDSALYLCASSLPRLDTQYFGPGTRLTVL.

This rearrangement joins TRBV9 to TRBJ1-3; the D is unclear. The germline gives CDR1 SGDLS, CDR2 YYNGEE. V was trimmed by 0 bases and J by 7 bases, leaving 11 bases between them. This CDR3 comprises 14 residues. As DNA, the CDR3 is TGTGCCAGCAGCGTAGGAACCTCCGGGAACACCATATATTTT. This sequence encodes CASSVGTSGNTIYF. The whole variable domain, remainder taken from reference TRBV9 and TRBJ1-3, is DSGVTQTPKHLITATGQRVTLRCSPRSGDLSVYWYQQSLDQGLQFLIQYYNGEERAKGNILERFSAQQFPDLHSELNLSSLELGDSALYFCASSVGTSGNTIYFGEGSWLTVV.

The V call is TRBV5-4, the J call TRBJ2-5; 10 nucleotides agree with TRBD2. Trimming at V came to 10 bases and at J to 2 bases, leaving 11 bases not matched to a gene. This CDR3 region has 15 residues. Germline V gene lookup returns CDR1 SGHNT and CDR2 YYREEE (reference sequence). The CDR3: CASTESGRGQETQYF. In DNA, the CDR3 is TGTGCCTCAACCGAGAGCGGGAGGGGGCAAGAGACCCAGTACTTC.

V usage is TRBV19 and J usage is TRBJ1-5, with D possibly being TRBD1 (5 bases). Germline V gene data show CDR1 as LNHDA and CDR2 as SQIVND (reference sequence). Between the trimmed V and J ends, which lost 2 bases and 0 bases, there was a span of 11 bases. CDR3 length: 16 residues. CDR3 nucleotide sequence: TGTGCCAGTAGTATATACGGGGGGGTTAGCAATCAGCCCCAGCATTTT. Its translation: CASSIYGGVSNQPQHF.

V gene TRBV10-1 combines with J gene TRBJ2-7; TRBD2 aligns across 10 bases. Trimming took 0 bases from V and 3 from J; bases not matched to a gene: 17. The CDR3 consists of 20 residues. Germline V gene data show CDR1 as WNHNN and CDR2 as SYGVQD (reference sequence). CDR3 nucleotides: TGCGCCAGCAGTGAGTCTAAGATCTCTAGCGGGAGTCCCAAAGACTACGAGCAGTACTTC. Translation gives CASSESKISSGSPKDYEQYF.

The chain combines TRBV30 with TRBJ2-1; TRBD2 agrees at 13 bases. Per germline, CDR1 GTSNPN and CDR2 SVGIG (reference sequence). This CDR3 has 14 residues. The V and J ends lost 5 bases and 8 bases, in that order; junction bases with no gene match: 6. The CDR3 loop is CAWGGTSGTHEQFF. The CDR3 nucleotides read TGTGCCTGGGGAGGGACTAGCGGGACGCATGAGCAGTTCTTC.

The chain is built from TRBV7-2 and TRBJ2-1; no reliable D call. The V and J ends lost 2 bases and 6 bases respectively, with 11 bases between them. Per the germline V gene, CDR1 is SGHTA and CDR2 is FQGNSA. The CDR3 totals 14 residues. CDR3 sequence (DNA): TGTGCCAGCAGCTTAATCGGCACCAGCAATGAGCAGTTCTTC. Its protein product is CASSLIGTSNEQFF.

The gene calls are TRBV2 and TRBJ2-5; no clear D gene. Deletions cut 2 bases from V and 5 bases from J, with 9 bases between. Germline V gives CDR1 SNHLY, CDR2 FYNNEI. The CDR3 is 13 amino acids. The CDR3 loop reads CASSEKEQETQYF. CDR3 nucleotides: TGTGCCAGCAGTGAAAAAGAGCAGGAGACCCAGTACTTC.

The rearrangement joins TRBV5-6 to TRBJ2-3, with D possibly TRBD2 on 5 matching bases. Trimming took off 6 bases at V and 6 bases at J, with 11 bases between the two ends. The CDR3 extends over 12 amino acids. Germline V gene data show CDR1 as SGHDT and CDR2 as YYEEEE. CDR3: CASKPSGDTQYF. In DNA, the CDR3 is TGTGCCAGCAAACCCTCGGGGGATACGCAGTATTTT.

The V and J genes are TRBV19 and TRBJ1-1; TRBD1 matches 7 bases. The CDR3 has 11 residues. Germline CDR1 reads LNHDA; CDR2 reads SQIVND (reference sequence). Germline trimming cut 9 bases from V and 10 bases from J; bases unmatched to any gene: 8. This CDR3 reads CASERGLRAFF. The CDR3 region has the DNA TGTGCCAGCGAAAGGGGGCTCAGAGCTTTCTTT.

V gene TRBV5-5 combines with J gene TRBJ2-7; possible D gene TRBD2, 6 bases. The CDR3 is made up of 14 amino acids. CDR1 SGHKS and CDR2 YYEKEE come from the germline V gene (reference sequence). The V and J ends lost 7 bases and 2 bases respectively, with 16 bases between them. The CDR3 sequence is CASSRGTKTYEQYF. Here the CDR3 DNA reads TGTGCCAGCTCCCGGGGGACGAAGACCTACGAGCAGTACTTC.

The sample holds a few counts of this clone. In nucleotides, the CDR3 is TGCGCCAGCAGTCAATCTCCACAGGGCCATAGGAACTATGGCTACACCTTC. This codes for CASSQSPQGHRNYGYTF. The chain employs TRBV23-1 and TRBJ1-2; a possible D gene is TRBD1 (6 bases). TRBV23-1 is noted as an ORF with a role that remains uncertain. V was shortened by 0 bases and J by 2 bases, with 16 bases between the two germline ends. The CDR3 consists of 17 residues.

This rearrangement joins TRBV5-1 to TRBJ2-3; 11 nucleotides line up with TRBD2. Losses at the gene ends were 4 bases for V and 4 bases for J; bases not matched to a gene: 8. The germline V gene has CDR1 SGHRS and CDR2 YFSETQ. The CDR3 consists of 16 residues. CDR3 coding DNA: TGCGCCAGCAGCCGACTAGCGGGAAGGGGGCCAGATACGCAGTATTTT. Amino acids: CASSRLAGRGPDTQYF. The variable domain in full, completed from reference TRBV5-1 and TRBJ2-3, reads KAGVTQTPRYLIKTRGQQVTLSCSPISGHRSVSWYQQTPGQGLQFLFEYFSETQRNKGNFPGRFSGRQFSNSRSEMNVSTLELGDSALYLCASSRLAGRGPDTQYFGPGTRLTVL.

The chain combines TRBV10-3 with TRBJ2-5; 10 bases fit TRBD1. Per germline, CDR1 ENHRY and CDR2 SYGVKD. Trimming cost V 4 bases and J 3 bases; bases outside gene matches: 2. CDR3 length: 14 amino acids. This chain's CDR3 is CAISGGQGEETQYF. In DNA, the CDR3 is TGTGCCATCAGTGGAGGACAGGGGGAAGAGACCCAGTACTTC.